Listed below are T cell receptor beta chains from one sample, sequenced in a study of shared clonotypes between healthy human individuals. Profiling relied on immunoSEQ multiplex PCR, and the TCRdb table lists in-frame clones only, not all of them. Of about 1 million clones detected, about 75% appear once; the ten largest clones hold approximately 1.3%. Input material: memory CD4+ T cells sorted from blood. The receptors stem from a man younger than 35 in good health. Both conserved end residues are part of each CDR3.

v_call	j_call	cdr3_aa
TRBV25-1	TRBJ1-2	CASSGPGTLSSGGYTF
TRBV30	TRBJ2-1	CAWTDSTYNEQFF
TRBV10-3	TRBJ2-7	CAISESIATSSYEQYF
TRBV2	TRBJ2-3	CASSVLAGSSTDTQYF
TRBV7-2	TRBJ2-7	CASSLYLVGTGAYEQYF
TRBV19	TRBJ1-2	CASSPDRDDGYTF
TRBV5-4	TRBJ2-3	CASSFSRVTSGTQYF
TRBV30	TRBJ1-6	CAWSERGWYNSPLHF
TRBV7-2	TRBJ2-7	CASSLTRGFYEQYF
TRBV7-8	TRBJ1-5	CASSQGGNQPQHF
TRBV4-3	TRBJ1-2	CASSPAQGAGYGYTF
TRBV27	TRBJ2-6	CASSLFTGSGANVLTF
TRBV4-2	TRBJ1-1	CASSRETVNTEAFF
TRBV7-9	TRBJ2-6	CASSLDMTGANVLTF
TRBV12-5	TRBJ2-1	CASGLDGSPYNEQFF
TRBV4-1	TRBJ2-5	CASSQGTGIPHETQYF
TRBV20-1	TRBJ2-5	CSRQGQETQYF
TRBV2	TRBJ2-1	CASSQKTVLAGGNEQFF
TRBV5-1	TRBJ2-3	CASSLIGAGTDTQYF
TRBV7-2	TRBJ1-5	CASSLESGSNQPQHF
TRBV7-6	TRBJ2-1	CASSLGQGGFNEQFF